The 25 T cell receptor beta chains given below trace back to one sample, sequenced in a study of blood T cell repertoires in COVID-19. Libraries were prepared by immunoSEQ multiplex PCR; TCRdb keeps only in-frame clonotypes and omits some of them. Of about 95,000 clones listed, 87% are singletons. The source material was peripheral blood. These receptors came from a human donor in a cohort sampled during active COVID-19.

Here the CDR3 reads CAWSGLNSPLHF. The CDR3 region has the DNA TGTGCCTGGTCAGGGCTGAATTCACCCCTCCACTTT. The chain is built from TRBV30 and TRBJ1-6, with D perhaps matching TRBD1 (5 bases). The V and J ends lost 5 bases and 7 bases respectively, with 9 bases between them. Germline-derived CDR1 and CDR2 are GTSNPN and SVGIG (reference sequence). The CDR3 is made up of 12 amino acids.

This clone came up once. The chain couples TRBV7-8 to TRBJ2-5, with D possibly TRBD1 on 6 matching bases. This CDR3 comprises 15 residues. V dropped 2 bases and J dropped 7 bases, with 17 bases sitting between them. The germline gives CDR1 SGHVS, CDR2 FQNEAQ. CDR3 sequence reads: CASSLRGPHRVTQYF. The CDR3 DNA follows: TGTGCCAGCAGCTTAAGAGGGCCCCACAGGGTGACCCAGTACTTC.

The CDR3 region has the DNA TGTGCCAGCAGTGCCGGGACTAGTAGGGAGACCCAGTACTTC. Translating gives CASSAGTSRETQYF. The rearrangement links TRBV7-2 to TRBJ2-5; the match to TRBD2 covers 8 bases. The V gene end was trimmed by 6 bases and the J gene end by 5 bases; junction bases not matched to a gene: 8. From germline, CDR1 is SGHTA and CDR2 FQGNSA. CDR3 length: 14 amino acids.

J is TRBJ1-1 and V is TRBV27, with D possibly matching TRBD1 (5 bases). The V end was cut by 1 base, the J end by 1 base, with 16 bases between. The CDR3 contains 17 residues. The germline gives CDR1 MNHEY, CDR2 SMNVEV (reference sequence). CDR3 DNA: TGTGCCAGCAGTTTATACATGGGGGGTAGTAGGAACACTGAAGCTTTCTTT. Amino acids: CASSLYMGGSRNTEAFF.

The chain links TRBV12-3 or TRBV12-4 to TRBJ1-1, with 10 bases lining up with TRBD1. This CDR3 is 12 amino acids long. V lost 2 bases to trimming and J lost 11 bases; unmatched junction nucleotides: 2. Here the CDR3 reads CASSLRTGGAFF. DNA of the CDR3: TGTGCCAGCAGTTTACGGACAGGGGGTGCTTTCTTT.

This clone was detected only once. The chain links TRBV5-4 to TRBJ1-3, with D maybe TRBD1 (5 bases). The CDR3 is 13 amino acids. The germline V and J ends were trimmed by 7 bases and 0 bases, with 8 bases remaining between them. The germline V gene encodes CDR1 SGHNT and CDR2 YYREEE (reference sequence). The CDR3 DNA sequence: TGTGCCAGCGGGGCCAGCTCTGGAAACACCATATATTTT. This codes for CASGASSGNTIYF.

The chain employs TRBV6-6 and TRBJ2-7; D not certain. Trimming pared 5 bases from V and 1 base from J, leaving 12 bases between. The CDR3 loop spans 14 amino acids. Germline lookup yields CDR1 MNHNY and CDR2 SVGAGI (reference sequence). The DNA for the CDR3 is TGTGCCAGCAGTGGAAAGTCAGGATCCTACGAGCAGTACTTC. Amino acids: CASSGKSGSYEQYF.

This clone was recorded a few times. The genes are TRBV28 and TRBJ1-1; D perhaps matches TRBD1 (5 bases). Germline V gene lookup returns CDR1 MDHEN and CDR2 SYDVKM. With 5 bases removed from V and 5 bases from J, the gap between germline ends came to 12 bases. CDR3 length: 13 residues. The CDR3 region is CASSPQGWTEAFF. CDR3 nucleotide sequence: TGTGCCAGCAGTCCGCAGGGCTGGACTGAAGCTTTCTTT.

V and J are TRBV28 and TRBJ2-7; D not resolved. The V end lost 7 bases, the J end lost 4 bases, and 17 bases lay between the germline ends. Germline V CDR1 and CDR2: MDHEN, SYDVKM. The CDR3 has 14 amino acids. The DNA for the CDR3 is TGTGCCAGCACCCCCCAATCTTACTCGTACGAGCAGTACTTC. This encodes CASTPQSYSYEQYF. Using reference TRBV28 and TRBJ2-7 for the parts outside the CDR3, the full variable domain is DVKVTQSSRYLVKRTGEKVFLECVQDMDHENMFWYRQDPGLGLRLIYFSYDVKMKEKGDIPEGYSVSREKKERFSLILESASTNQTSMYLCASTPQSYSYEQYFGPGTRLTVT.

CDR3 loop: CASSRGQGSRGANVLTF. CDR3 coding DNA: TGTGCCAGCAGCAGGGGACAGGGGTCGCGGGGGGCCAACGTCCTGACTTTC. The chain joins TRBV7-2 to TRBJ2-6; TRBD1 agrees at 10 bases. Unmatched junction bases numbered 8, after V lost 5 bases and J lost 4 bases. Looked up from germline, CDR1 is SGHTA and CDR2 is FQGNSA. This CDR3 has 17 residues.

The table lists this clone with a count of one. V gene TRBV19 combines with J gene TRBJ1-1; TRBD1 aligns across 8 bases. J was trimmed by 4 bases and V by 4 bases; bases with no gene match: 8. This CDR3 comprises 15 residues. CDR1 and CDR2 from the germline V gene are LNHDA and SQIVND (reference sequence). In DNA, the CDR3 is TGTGCCAGTAGTAGAGGACAGGGCAGGGGCACTGAAGCTTTCTTT. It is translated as CASSRGQGRGTEAFF.

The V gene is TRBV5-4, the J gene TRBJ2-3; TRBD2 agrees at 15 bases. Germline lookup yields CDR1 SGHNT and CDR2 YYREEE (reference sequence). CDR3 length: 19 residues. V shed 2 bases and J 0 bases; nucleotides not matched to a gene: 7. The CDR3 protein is CASSFGLAGGLTSTDTQYF. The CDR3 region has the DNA TGTGCCAGCAGCTTCGGACTAGCGGGGGGGTTAACTAGCACAGATACGCAGTATTTT.

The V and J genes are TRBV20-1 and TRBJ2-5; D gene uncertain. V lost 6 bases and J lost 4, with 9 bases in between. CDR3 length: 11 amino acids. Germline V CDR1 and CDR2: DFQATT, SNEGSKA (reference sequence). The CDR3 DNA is TGCAGTGCGACACCCAGAGAGACCCAGTACTTC. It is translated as CSATPRETQYF.

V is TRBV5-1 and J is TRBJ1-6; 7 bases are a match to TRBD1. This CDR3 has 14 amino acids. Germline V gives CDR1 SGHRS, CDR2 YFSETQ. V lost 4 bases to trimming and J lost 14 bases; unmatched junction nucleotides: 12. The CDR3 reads CASSGGQIRSTLHF. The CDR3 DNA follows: TGCGCCAGCAGCGGGGGACAGATACGTTCCACCCTCCACTTT.

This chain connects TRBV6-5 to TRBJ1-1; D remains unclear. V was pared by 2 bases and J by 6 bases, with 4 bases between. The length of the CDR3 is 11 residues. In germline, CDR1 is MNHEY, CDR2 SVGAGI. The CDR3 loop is CASSYGPEAFF. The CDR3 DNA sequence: TGTGCCAGCAGTTACGGGCCTGAAGCTTTCTTT.

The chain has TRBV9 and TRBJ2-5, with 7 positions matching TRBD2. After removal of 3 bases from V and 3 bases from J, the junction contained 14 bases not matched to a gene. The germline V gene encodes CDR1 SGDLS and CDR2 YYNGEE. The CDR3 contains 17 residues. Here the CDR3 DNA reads TGTGCCAGCAGCGCGGGAAAATCCGGGGGGAGAGAAGAGACCCAGTACTTC. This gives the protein CASSAGKSGGREETQYF.

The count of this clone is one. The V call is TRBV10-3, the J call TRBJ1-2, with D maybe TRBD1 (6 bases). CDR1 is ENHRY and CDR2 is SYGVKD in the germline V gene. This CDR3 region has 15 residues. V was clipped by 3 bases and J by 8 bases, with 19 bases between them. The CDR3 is CAISDHGRDKSGYTF. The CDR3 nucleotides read TGTGCCATCAGTGACCACGGTAGGGACAAATCGGGCTACACCTTC.

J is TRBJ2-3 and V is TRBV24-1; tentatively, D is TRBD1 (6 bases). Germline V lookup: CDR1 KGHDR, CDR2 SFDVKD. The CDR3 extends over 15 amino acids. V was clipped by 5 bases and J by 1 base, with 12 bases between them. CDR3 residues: CATSGSNRGTDTQYF. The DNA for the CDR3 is TGTGCCACCAGTGGTAGTAACAGGGGCACAGATACGCAGTATTTT.

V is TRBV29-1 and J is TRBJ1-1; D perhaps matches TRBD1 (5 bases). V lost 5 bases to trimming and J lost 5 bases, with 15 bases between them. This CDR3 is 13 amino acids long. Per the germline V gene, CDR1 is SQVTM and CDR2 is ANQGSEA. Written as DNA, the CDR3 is TGCAGCGTTCATCTGCAGGGCGAAACTGAAGCTTTCTTT. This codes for CSVHLQGETEAFF.

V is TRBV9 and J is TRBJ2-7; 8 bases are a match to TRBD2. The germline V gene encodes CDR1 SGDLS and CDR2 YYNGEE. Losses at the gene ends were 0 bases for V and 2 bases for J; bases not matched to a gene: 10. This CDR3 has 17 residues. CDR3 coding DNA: TGTGCCAGCAGCGTAGCTGATTGGGCGGGGGGCACCTACGAGCAGTACTTC. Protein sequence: CASSVADWAGGTYEQYF. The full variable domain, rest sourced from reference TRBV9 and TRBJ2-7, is DSGVTQTPKHLITATGQRVTLRCSPRSGDLSVYWYQQSLDQGLQFLIQYYNGEERAKGNILERFSAQQFPDLHSELNLSSLELGDSALYFCASSVADWAGGTYEQYFGPGTRLTVT.

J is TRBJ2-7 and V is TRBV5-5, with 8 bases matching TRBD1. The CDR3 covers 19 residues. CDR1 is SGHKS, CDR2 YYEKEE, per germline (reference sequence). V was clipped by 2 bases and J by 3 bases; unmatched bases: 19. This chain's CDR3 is CASSFRGTGPVGAVYEQYF. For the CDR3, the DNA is TGTGCCAGCAGCTTTCGCGGGACAGGTCCTGTGGGGGCCGTCTACGAGCAGTACTTC.

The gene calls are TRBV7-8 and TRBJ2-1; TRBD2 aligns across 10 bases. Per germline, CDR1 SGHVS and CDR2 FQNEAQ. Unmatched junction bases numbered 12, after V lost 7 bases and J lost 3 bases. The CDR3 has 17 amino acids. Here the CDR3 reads CASTHRLSSGGYNEQFF. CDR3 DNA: TGTGCCAGCACCCATAGGCTTTCTAGCGGGGGCTACAATGAGCAGTTCTTC.

CDR3 coding DNA: TGCGCCAGCAGCTGGAGACAGGGTGATAATTCACCCCTCCACTTT. Translated: CASSWRQGDNSPLHF. The chain combines TRBV5-1 with TRBJ1-6, with 7 bases matching TRBD1. The CDR3 has 15 amino acids. The germline V gene encodes CDR1 SGHRS and CDR2 YFSETQ. The V segment lost 3 bases and the J segment 5 bases; nucleotides outside the gene matches: 5. The variable domain in full, completed from reference TRBV5-1 and TRBJ1-6, reads KAGVTQTPRYLIKTRGQQVTLSCSPISGHRSVSWYQQTPGQGLQFLFEYFSETQRNKGNFPGRFSGRQFSNSRSEMNVSTLELGDSALYLCASSWRQGDNSPLHFGNGTRLTVT.

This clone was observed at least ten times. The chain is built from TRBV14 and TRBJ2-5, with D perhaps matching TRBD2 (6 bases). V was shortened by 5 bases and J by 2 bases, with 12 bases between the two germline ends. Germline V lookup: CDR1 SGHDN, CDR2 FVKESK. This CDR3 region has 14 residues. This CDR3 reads CASSEDYQQETQYF. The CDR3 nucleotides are TGTGCCAGCAGCGAGGACTACCAACAAGAGACCCAGTACTTC. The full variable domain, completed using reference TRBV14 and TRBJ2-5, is EAGVTQFPSHSVIEKGQTVTLRCDPISGHDNLYWYRRVMGKEIKFLLHFVKESKQDESGMPNNRFLAERTGGTYSTLKVQPAELEDSGVYFCASSEDYQQETQYFGPGTRLLVL.

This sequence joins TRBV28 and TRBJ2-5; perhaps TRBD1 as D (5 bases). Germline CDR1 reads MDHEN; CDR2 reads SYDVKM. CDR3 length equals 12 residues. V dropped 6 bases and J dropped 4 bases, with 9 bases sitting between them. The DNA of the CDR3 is TGTGCCAGCAGGCCCCAGGGAGAGACCCAGTACTTC. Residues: CASRPQGETQYF. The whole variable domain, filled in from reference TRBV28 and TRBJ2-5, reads DVKVTQSSRYLVKRTGEKVFLECVQDMDHENMFWYRQDPGLGLRLIYFSYDVKMKEKGDIPEGYSVSREKKERFSLILESASTNQTSMYLCASRPQGETQYFGPGTRLLVL.